This T cell receptor (beta chain) was profiled in a study of CD8 T cells in ankylosing spondylitis. On this clonotype: Antigen: not known.

In making TCR beta libraries, quantitative 5'-RACE with molecular barcodes was used. One entry per CDR3 protein results from TCRdb running MiXCR on the 5' RACE reads. The table includes roughly 140,000 distinct CDR3 sequences, under 45% detected once. Whole-study findings and limits: Disease-linked clones were reportedly significantly enriched in matched ankylosing spondylitis synovial fluid.

The V end was cut by 3 bases, the J end by 4 bases, with 23 bases between. The germline V gene has CDR1 DFQATT and CDR2 SNEGSKA (reference sequence). This CDR3 region has 17 residues. This clonotype was sampled from a male donor with ankylosing spondylitis. The sequencing sample was made of synovial fluid, either unsorted or a sorted T cell fraction (not recorded which). The chain recombines TRBV20-1 with TRBJ2-3; D is undetermined. CDR3 bases: TGCAGTGCTAGTTCGGCGCTTACGGAAGGGCCGCCAGATACGCAGTATTTT. Translation: CSASSALTEGPPDTQYF.